The 12 T cell receptor beta chains listed next were all sequenced from one sample in a study of regulatory T cells in long-lasting Graves disease. Time point in this sample: newly diagnosed GD, antithyroid drugs for less than 3 months. PBMCs were the source of the RNA used for TCR sequencing. Assembly of TCR beta libraries relied on iRepertoire HTBI primers together with Arm-PCR of CDR3 regions. TCRdb fed the multiplex PCR reads into MiXCR, producing one record per CDR3 protein. In the table there are fewer than 650,000 distinct CDR3 sequences, roughly 15% of which are singletons. Another study also made use of these data, one on T cells in Graves' hyperthyroidism and ophthalmopathy.

The starting material was peripheral blood mononuclear cells (PBMCs), obtained at new diagnosis, from a patient treated with antithyroid drugs. Source of these receptors: a woman aged 25 to 39 with Graves disease.

This clonotype was seen a handful of times. This chain uses TRBV6-5 with TRBJ1-6; D call uncertain. V gave up 0 bases and J gave up 10 bases, with 13 bases separating them. This CDR3 contains 15 residues. Germline CDR1 reads MNHEY; CDR2 reads SVGAGI. CDR3 loop: CASSYSQVTRSPLHF. CDR3 bases: TGTGCCAGCAGTTACTCTCAGGTTACTCGATCACCCCTCCACTTT.

This clonotype was found a few times. The chain links TRBV7-3 to TRBJ1-1; D unresolved. This CDR3 has 14 residues. Trimming took off 0 bases at V and 0 bases at J, with 5 bases between the two ends. Germline CDR1 SGHTA, CDR2 FQGTGA. As DNA, the CDR3 is TGTGCCAGCAGCTTAACAGCCATGAACACTGAAGCTTTCTTT. Translating gives CASSLTAMNTEAFF.

In this sample, this clonotype turned up a few times. The chain has TRBV18 and TRBJ2-1; 8 nucleotides line up with TRBD2. CDR1 and CDR2 (germline): KGHSH, LQKENI. V lost 6 bases to trimming and J lost 5 bases; unmatched junction nucleotides: 3. CDR3 length: 13 amino acids. The CDR3 spells CASSVLADNEQFF. In DNA form, the CDR3 reads TGTGCCAGCTCGGTACTAGCGGACAATGAGCAGTTCTTC.

This clonotype was counted many times. The V gene is TRBV30, the J gene TRBJ1-2; no firm D call. V was trimmed by 4 bases and J by 5 bases, leaving 11 bases between them. The CDR3 contains 12 residues. From germline, CDR1 is GTSNPN and CDR2 SVGIG (reference sequence). The CDR3 spells CAWIRAPYGYTF. DNA of the CDR3: TGTGCCTGGATTAGGGCGCCTTATGGCTACACCTTC. Full variable domain (missing parts from reference TRBV30 and TRBJ1-2): SQTIHQWPATLVQPVGSPLSLECTVEGTSNPNLYWYRQAAGRGLQLLFYSVGIGQISSEVPQNLSASRPQDRQFILSSKKLLLSDSGFYLCAWIRAPYGYTFGSGTRLTVV.

This clonotype was observed a few times. The chain carries TRBV29-1 and TRBJ1-6, with D possibly TRBD1 on 6 matching bases. Between the trimmed V and J ends, which lost 6 bases and 2 bases, there was a span of 20 bases. The CDR3 sequence is 17 residues long. The V gene's germline CDR1 is SQVTM and CDR2 ANQGSEA. The DNA of the CDR3 is TGCAGCGTGGGGGGCCGGAGGGGGAGGCCCTATAATTCACCCCTCCACTTT. Protein sequence: CSVGGRRGRPYNSPLHF.

This clonotype showed up many times. J is TRBJ2-5 and V is TRBV6-2 or TRBV6-3, with 10 bases lining up with TRBD2. This CDR3 comprises 15 residues. Losses at the gene ends were 5 bases for V and 2 bases for J; bases not matched to a gene: 5. CDR1 MNHEY and CDR2 SVGEGT come from the germline V gene. The CDR3 bases are TGTGCCAGCAGTGAAGTGGGACTAGCGCAAGAGACCCAGTACTTC. Translating gives CASSEVGLAQETQYF.

The gene calls are TRBV3-1 and TRBJ1-1; D remains ambiguous. The CDR3 spans 12 residues. In germline, CDR1 is LGHDT, CDR2 YNNKEL (reference sequence). V lost 6 bases and J lost 3, with 8 bases in between. The CDR3 spells CASRRTDTEAFF. The CDR3 DNA follows: TGTGCCAGCAGAAGAACCGACACTGAAGCTTTCTTT. Full variable domain (outside the CDR3, taken from reference TRBV3-1 and TRBJ1-1): DTAVSQTPKYLVTQMGNDKSIKCEQNLGHDTMYWYKQDSKKFLKIMFSYNNKELIINETVPNRFSPKSPDKAHLNLHINSLELGDSAVYFCASRRTDTEAFFGQGTRLTVV.

Many counts were recorded for this clonotype. The gene calls are TRBV28 and TRBJ1-2, with 9 bases lining up with TRBD1. The trim removed 4 bases at V and 4 bases at J, leaving 1 base unmatched. Germline V CDR1 and CDR2: MDHEN, SYDVKM. The CDR3 totals 13 residues. The CDR3 DNA sequence: TGTGCCAGCAGTTCGACAGGGGGCTATGGCTACACCTTC. Translated, it gives CASSSTGGYGYTF.

This clonotype came up a few times. The chain links TRBV19 to TRBJ1-6; 7 bases fit TRBD1. The CDR3 has 15 residues. Germline CDR1 and CDR2: LNHDA and SQIVND (reference sequence). The trim removed 3 bases at V and 7 bases at J, leaving 6 bases unmatched. The CDR3 DNA is TGTGCCAGTAGTATGTGGACAGGACCCAATTCACCCCTCCACTTT. This sequence encodes CASSMWTGPNSPLHF.

This chain joins TRBV5-1 and TRBJ2-5; D is unclear. The CDR3 length is 15 residues. Trimming shortened V by 0 bases and J by 2 bases, and 11 bases separated the two germline ends. Germline V gene lookup returns CDR1 SGHRS and CDR2 YFSETQ. Written as DNA, the CDR3 is TGCGCCAGCAGCTTGGCCGACGGAGCACAAGAGACCCAGTACTTC. Encoded protein: CASSLADGAQETQYF.

J is TRBJ1-2 and V is TRBV19; D is undetermined. There are 12 residues in the CDR3. Trimming pared 7 bases from V and 2 bases from J, leaving 8 bases between. Germline values: CDR1 LNHDA, CDR2 SQIVND (reference sequence). The CDR3 here is CASTTGNYGYTF. DNA for the CDR3: TGTGCCAGTACGACCGGGAACTATGGCTACACCTTC. The full variable domain, rest sourced from reference TRBV19 and TRBJ1-2, is DGGITQSPKYLFRKEGQNVTLSCEQNLNHDAMYWYRQDPGQGLRLIYYSQIVNDFQKGDIAEGYSVSREKKESFPLTVTSAQKNPTAFYLCASTTGNYGYTFGSGTRLTVV.

Many counts were recorded for this clonotype. V and J are TRBV6-1 and TRBJ1-5; no firm D call. Trimming cost V 5 bases and J 6 bases, with 11 bases left between them. The CDR3 is 13 residues long. From germline, CDR1 is MNHNS and CDR2 SASEGT. DNA for the CDR3: TGTGCCAGCAGTCAACGGATTGGTCAGCCCCAGCATTTT. Translating it yields CASSQRIGQPQHF.